This TCR beta chain appears in the sequencing data of a study of cytotoxic CD8 clonotypes in ibrutinib-treated CLL. Background on the study: Responses: approximately 25 partial, 2 complete; after median approximately 70 months, 14 stayed remitted, some 12 progressed. Broader study findings: Exceeding age-matched healthy donors, baseline clonality also tracked the counts of circulating CD8+ T cells.

There are 13 residues in the CDR3. V gave up 5 bases and J gave up 2 bases; unmatched junction bases: 2. The germline V gene has CDR1 SGHAT and CDR2 FQNNGV. The assay was immunoSEQ multiplex PCR, and TCRdb's table has in-frame clones only and misses some. The sample lists hundreds of thousands of clones; around three quarters were seen once. For this clone: The antigen remains unidentified.

PBMCs that had been cryopreserved were the source of about 2 micrograms of genomic DNA for TCR beta libraries. The chain recombines TRBV11-2 with TRBJ2-7, with 8 bases lining up with TRBD1. This receptor was obtained from a human donor with chronic lymphocytic leukemia. The sample consisted of PBMCs, taken after 24 months of ibrutinib treatment. The CDR3 protein is CASSGDRPYEQYF. The CDR3 nucleotides read TGTGCCAGCAGCGGGGACAGGCCCTACGAGCAGTACTTC. Full variable domain (missing parts from reference TRBV11-2 and TRBJ2-7): EAGVAQSPRYKIIEKRQSVAFWCNPISGHATLYWYQQILGQGPKLLIQFQNNGVVDDSQLPKDRFSAERLKGVDSTLKIQPAKLEDSAVYLCASSGDRPYEQYFGPGTRLTVT.